This T cell receptor (beta chain) comes out of a study of blood T cell repertoires in COVID-19. Looking at the study overall: PBMCs, B-cell-depleted T cells, or T cells were the source of the cDNA or gDNA that made up the material.

The V segment lost 6 bases and the J segment 5 bases; nucleotides outside the gene matches: 9. This CDR3 comprises 14 residues. Germline values: CDR1 SQVTM, CDR2 ANQGSEA. Per the original data handling: Amplification with reference gene primers provided the estimates of nucleated cell counts. Clones were sequenced by immunoSEQ multiplex PCR, and TCRdb holds only the in-frame ones, with some missing. V, J and clone size are those of that table, while D and trimming were read from the DNA. The sample carries about 400,000 clones, roughly 86% recorded once. This clonotype was obtained from a woman under 40 who had recovered from COVID-19. The gene calls are TRBV29-1 and TRBJ1-5; TRBD1 aligns across 8 bases. The sequenced material came from PBMCs or T cells enriched from blood (not recorded which). In DNA form, the CDR3 reads TGCAGCGTCGCCGGACAGGGTTTTGATCAGCCCCAGCATTTT. Its translation is CSVAGQGFDQPQHF.